One sample yielded the 14 T cell receptor beta chains listed below, sequenced in a study of blood T cell repertoires in COVID-19. Produced via immunoSEQ multiplex PCR; TCRdb's table is partial and in-frame only. Among about 170,000 clones listed, 83% were seen once. The source material was PBMCs or T cells enriched from blood (not recorded which). The source of these receptors is a woman aged 50 to 60 who had recovered from COVID-19.

This clone was seen once. The chain combines TRBV7-9 with TRBJ1-5; D is unresolved. The V end lost 1 base, the J end lost 5 bases, and 9 bases lay between the germline ends. Germline assignment: CDR1 SEHNR and CDR2 FQNEAQ (reference sequence). The CDR3 sequence is 14 residues long. The CDR3, as DNA: TGTGCCAGCAGCTTAGGTTCGGGGTATCAGCCCCAGCATTTT. Amino acids: CASSLGSGYQPQHF.

The chain joins TRBV18 to TRBJ2-7; 8 bases fit TRBD1. Germline-derived CDR1 and CDR2 are KGHSH and LQKENI. This CDR3 is built from 12 residues. J was trimmed by 6 bases and V by 6 bases; bases with no gene match: 4. CDR3 loop: CASSDRASEQYV. CDR3 in DNA: TGTGCCAGCTCGGACAGGGCAAGCGAGCAGTACGTC.

The chain joins TRBV5-1 to TRBJ1-6; TRBD1 agrees at 11 bases. Germline V CDR1 and CDR2: SGHRS, YFSETQ. The V segment lost 3 bases and the J segment 10 bases; nucleotides outside the gene matches: 9. CDR3 length: 16 residues. CDR3 sequence (DNA): TGCGCCAGCAGCTCGACCCTGGGACAGGGGGTGTCACCCCTCCACTTT. Its protein product is CASSSTLGQGVSPLHF.

About this clone itself: Mismatch with germline at one junction end may stem from a read error. The J gene is TRBJ1-1, the V gene TRBV9, with a tentative D call TRBD1 (5 bases). This CDR3 is built from 12 residues. Germline V gives CDR1 SGDLS, CDR2 YYNGEE. The CDR3 here is CASSRQNAEAFF. The DNA of the CDR3 is TGTGCCAGCAGCCGACAGAACGCTGAAGCTTTCTTT.

This rearrangement joins TRBV9 to TRBJ2-2; D is perhaps TRBD2 (6 bases). Germline V gene sequence: CDR1 SGDLS, CDR2 YYNGEE. CDR3 length equals 17 residues. V lost 4 bases and J 4 bases, leaving 20 bases between the germline ends. The CDR3 reads CASSRWPAGLLTGELFF. The CDR3 coding sequence is TGTGCCAGCAGCCGATGGCCCGCGGGACTCCTCACCGGGGAGCTGTTTTTT.

The V call is TRBV10-1, the J call TRBJ1-1; 7 bases are shared with TRBD1. Looked up from germline, CDR1 is WNHNN and CDR2 is SYGVQD (reference sequence). V lost 8 bases, J lost 2 bases, and 5 bases stayed unmatched. This CDR3 spans 13 amino acids. The CDR3 reads CASSRDSNTEAFF. For the CDR3, the DNA is TGCGCCAGCTCCCGGGACAGTAACACTGAAGCTTTCTTT.

This clone was observed a handful of times. The genes are TRBV30 and TRBJ1-2; possible D gene TRBD1, 6 bases. V gave up 2 bases and J gave up 5 bases, with 6 bases separating them. CDR1 and CDR2 (germline): GTSNPN, SVGIG (reference sequence). The CDR3 covers 11 residues. This chain's CDR3 is CAWSQGYGYTF. CDR3 DNA: TGTGCCTGGAGTCAGGGGTATGGCTACACCTTC.

The rearrangement joins TRBV14 to TRBJ1-1; possibly TRBD1 for D (6 bases). CDR1 and CDR2 from the germline V gene are SGHDN and FVKESK. The CDR3 consists of 16 residues. V lost 1 base to trimming and J lost 0 bases, with 12 bases between them. CDR3 sequence: CASSQVLGAVNTEAFF. DNA for the CDR3: TGTGCCAGCAGCCAAGTTCTGGGGGCGGTGAACACTGAAGCTTTCTTT.

The chain carries TRBV11-2 and TRBJ1-2; 9 nucleotides line up with TRBD1. Germline V gene sequence: CDR1 SGHAT, CDR2 FQNNGV. V was clipped by 5 bases and J by 4 bases; unmatched bases: 11. This CDR3 has 16 amino acids. CDR3 nucleotides: TGTGCCAGCAGCCCAGGTGGGACAGGGAGAACCTATGGCTACACCTTC. It translates to CASSPGGTGRTYGYTF.

This clone was seen only once. The chain uses TRBV9 and TRBJ1-6; 8 bases fit TRBD1. CDR3 length: 17 amino acids. Trimming removed 0 bases from V and 13 bases from J; junction bases left unmatched: 15. Per the germline V gene, CDR1 is SGDLS and CDR2 is YYNGEE. The CDR3 protein is CASSVELGGTGRTPLHF. CDR3 coding DNA: TGTGCCAGCAGCGTAGAGCTAGGAGGGACAGGAAGGACTCCCCTCCACTTT.

The chain has TRBV12-3 or TRBV12-4 and TRBJ1-1; D is possibly TRBD1 (6 bases). V was trimmed by 5 bases and J by 5 bases, leaving 9 bases between them. The CDR3 consists of 12 residues. CDR3 sequence reads: CASSQGWTEAFF. The CDR3 DNA reads as TGTGCCAGCAGTCAGGGGTGGACTGAAGCTTTCTTT.

V and J are TRBV5-1 and TRBJ2-5, with 10 bases matching TRBD2. The CDR3 sequence is 18 residues long. The germline V gene encodes CDR1 SGHRS and CDR2 YFSETQ. Unmatched junction bases numbered 15, after V lost 2 bases and J lost 5 bases. CDR3 region: CASSLLILAGSSEETQYF. CDR3 coding DNA: TGCGCCAGCAGCTTACTAATACTAGCGGGATCGTCCGAGGAGACCCAGTACTTC. Supplemented by reference TRBV5-1 and TRBJ2-5, the full variable domain reads KAGVTQTPRYLIKTRGQQVTLSCSPISGHRSVSWYQQTPGQGLQFLFEYFSETQRNKGNFPGRFSGRQFSNSRSEMNVSTLELGDSALYLCASSLLILAGSSEETQYFGPGTRLLVL.

This clone was seen only a few times. The chain links TRBV25-1 to TRBJ1-1, with no clear D. CDR1 and CDR2 from the germline V gene are MGHDK and SYGVNS. V lost 7 bases, J lost 1 base, and 10 bases lay in between. The CDR3 is 13 residues long. The CDR3 region is CASTPQENTEAFF. DNA of the CDR3: TGTGCCAGCACCCCCCAGGAGAACACTGAAGCTTTCTTT. Complete variable domain (other parts from reference TRBV25-1 and TRBJ1-1): EADIYQTPRYLVIGTGKKITLECSQTMGHDKMYWYQQDPGMELHLIHYSYGVNSTEKGDLSSESTVSRIRTEHFPLTLESARPSHTSQYLCASTPQENTEAFFGQGTRLTVV.

The chain uses TRBV30 and TRBJ2-7; perhaps TRBD1 as D (6 bases). Germline V gene lookup returns CDR1 GTSNPN and CDR2 SVGIG (reference sequence). There are 12 residues in the CDR3. The ends were cut back, 1 base at V and 4 bases at J, with 8 bases in the middle. For the CDR3, the DNA is TGTGCCTGGAGTGATACAGGGTACGAGCAGTACGTC. This encodes CAWSDTGYEQYV.